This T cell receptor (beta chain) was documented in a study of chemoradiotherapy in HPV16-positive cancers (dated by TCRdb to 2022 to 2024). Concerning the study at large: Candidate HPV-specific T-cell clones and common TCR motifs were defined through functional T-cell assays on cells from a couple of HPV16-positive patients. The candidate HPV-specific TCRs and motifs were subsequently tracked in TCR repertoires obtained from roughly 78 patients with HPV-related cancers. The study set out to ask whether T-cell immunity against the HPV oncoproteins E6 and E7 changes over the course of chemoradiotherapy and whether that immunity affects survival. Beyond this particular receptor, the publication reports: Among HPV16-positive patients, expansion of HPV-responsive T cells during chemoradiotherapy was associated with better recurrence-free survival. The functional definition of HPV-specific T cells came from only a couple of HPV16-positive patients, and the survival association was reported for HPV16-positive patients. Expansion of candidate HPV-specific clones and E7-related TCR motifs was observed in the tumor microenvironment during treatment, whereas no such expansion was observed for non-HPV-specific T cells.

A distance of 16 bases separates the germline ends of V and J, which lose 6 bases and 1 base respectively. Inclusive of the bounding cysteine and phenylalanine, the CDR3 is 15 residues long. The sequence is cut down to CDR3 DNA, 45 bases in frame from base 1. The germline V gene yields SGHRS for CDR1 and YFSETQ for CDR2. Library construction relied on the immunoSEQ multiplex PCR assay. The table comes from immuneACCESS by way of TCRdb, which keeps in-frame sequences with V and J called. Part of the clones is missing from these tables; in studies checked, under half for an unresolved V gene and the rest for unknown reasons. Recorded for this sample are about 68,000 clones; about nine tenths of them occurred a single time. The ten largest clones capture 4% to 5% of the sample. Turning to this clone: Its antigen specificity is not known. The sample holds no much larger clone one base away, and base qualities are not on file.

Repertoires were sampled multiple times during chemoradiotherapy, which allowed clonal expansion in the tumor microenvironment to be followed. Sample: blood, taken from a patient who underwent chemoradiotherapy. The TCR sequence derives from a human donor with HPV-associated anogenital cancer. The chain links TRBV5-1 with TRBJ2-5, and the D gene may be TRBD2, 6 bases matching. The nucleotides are TGCGCCAGCACACGCAGTGGAGGGACCCAAGAGACCCAGTACTTC. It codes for CASTRSGGTQETQYF. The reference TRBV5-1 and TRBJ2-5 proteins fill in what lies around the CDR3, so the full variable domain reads KAGVTQTPRYLIKTRGQQVTLSCSPISGHRSVSWYQQTPGQGLQFLFEYFSETQRNKGNFPGRFSGRQFSNSRSEMNVSTLELGDSALYLCASTRSGGTQETQYFGPGTRLLVL.